Included here is one TCR beta chain sequence, with context. Per the germline V gene, CDR1 is SQVTM and CDR2 is ANQGSEA. The V and J ends lost 1 base and 7 bases respectively, with 5 bases between them. This CDR3 is 11 amino acids long. The data belong to a study of T cell changes during pregnancy in multiple sclerosis. TCRdb's copy holds only in-frame clones and misses some; the assay was immunoSEQ multiplex PCR. This sample has about 60,000 clones, with 90% to 97% found just once. This material consisted of CD8+ T cells from peripheral blood mononuclear cells, taken after pregnancy. The TCR was taken from a female donor with multiple sclerosis, enrolled in a pregnancy study. This sequence joins TRBV29-1 and TRBJ2-1, with D possibly TRBD2 on 5 matching bases. The CDR3 nucleotides read TGCAGCGTTGAAGGGAGGAATGAGCAGTTCTTC. Translating gives CSVEGRNEQFF.